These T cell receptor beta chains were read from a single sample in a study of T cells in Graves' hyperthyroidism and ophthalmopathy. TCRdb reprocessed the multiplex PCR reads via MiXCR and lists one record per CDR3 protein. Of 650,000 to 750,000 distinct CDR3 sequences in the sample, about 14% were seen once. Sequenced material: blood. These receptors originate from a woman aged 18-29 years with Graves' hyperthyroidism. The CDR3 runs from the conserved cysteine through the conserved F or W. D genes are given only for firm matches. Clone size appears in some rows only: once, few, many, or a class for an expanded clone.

CASSAWGRGYNEQFF,TGTGCCAGCAGCGCTTGGGGGAGAGGGTACAATGAGCAGTTCTTC,.,TRBJ2-1,TRBV27,.
CASSLGGSGKQYF,TGTGCCAGCAGCTTAGGAGGTAGCGGGAAGCAGTACTTC,many,TRBJ2-7,TRBV13,TRBD2
CASSTQWGNEQFF,TGTGCCAGCAGCACCCAATGGGGCAATGAGCAGTTCTTC,many,TRBJ2-1,TRBV7-3,.
CASSLQEIRVNEQFF,TGTGCCAGCAGCCTACAGGAAATTAGGGTCAATGAGCAGTTCTTC,few,TRBJ2-1,TRBV9,.
CASSVESSGLETQYF,TGTGCCAGCAGCGTAGAATCTAGCGGGCTTGAGACCCAGTACTTC,few,TRBJ2-5,TRBV9,TRBD2
CASSGDWSSEQYF,TGTGCCAGCTCAGGGGACTGGAGCAGTGAGCAGTACTTC,many,TRBJ2-7,TRBV18,.
CSAASGLAGPRFEQYF,TGCAGTGCTGCATCGGGACTAGCGGGACCAAGGTTCGAGCAGTACTTC,many,TRBJ2-7,TRBV20-1,TRBD2
CSAQKTGLYGYTF,TGCAGTGCCCAGAAAACGGGCCTCTATGGCTACACCTTC,.,TRBJ1-2,TRBV20-1,.
CATSDLTSGITDTQYF,TGTGCCACCAGTGATTTGACTAGCGGGATCACAGATACGCAGTATTTT,many,TRBJ2-3,TRBV24-1,TRBD2
CASSVKRDTEAFF,TGTGCCAGCAGCGTAAAGAGGGACACTGAAGCTTTCTTT,.,TRBJ1-1,TRBV9,.
CASSLGGSGEAFF,TGCGCCAGCAGCTTGGGAGGGTCGGGTGAAGCTTTCTTT,few,TRBJ1-1,TRBV5-1,.
CASSQVARGNEQFF,TGCGCCAGCAGCCAAGTGGCCCGGGGCAATGAGCAGTTCTTC,many,TRBJ2-1,TRBV4-1,.
CASSARAGPAEAFF,TGTGCCAGTAGTGCACGGGCGGGGCCCGCTGAAGCTTTCTTT,.,TRBJ1-1,TRBV19,.
CSAGSPDHRVQAFF,TGCAGTGCTGGATCACCGGACCACAGGGTACAAGCTTTCTTT,.,TRBJ1-1,TRBV20-1,.
CASSHDRGGYTF,TGTGCCAGCAGCCACGACAGGGGAGGCTACACCTTC,few,TRBJ1-2,TRBV7-9,TRBD1
CASSQTALMNTEAFF,TGTGCCAGCAGTCAGACAGCGTTGATGAACACTGAAGCTTTCTTT,many,TRBJ1-1,TRBV28,.
CASSLVASGRADEQYF,TGTGCCAGCAGCTTGGTGGCTAGCGGGAGGGCCGACGAGCAGTACTTC,.,TRBJ2-7,TRBV5-6,TRBD2